These 26 T cell receptor beta chains were all obtained from the same sample, sequenced in a study of T cells in Graves' hyperthyroidism and ophthalmopathy (dated by TCRdb to between 2017 and 2020). Libraries were made using multiplex PCR. Sequencer: Illumina HiSeq 2000. The TCR beta CDR3 regions were amplified from the RNA transcripts. For the first round of RT-PCR on the TCR CDR3, the HTBI primer set was used together with the Qiagen OneStep RT-PCR kit. TCRdb reworked the public reads: Q25 trimming with fastp, MiXCR clone assembly, productive beta chains retained. CDR3 protein sequences are deduplicated, and each keeps its most common genes and DNA. Here the sample has about 640,000 distinct CDR3 sequences; less than 25% occur a single time. Roughly 30% of the sample comes from the top ten. The sample comprised blood. The receptors come from a man under 40 with Graves' ophthalmopathy.

This clonotype was recorded a few times. The CDR3 here is CATSDPGTSPNEQFF. As DNA, the CDR3 is TGTGCCACCAGTGACCCCGGGACTAGCCCCAATGAGCAGTTCTTC. The V call is TRBV24-1, the J call TRBJ2-1; 9 bases are a match to TRBD2. CDR3 length equals 15 residues. The V segment lost 4 bases and the J segment 6 bases; nucleotides outside the gene matches: 6. The germline V gene has CDR1 KGHDR and CDR2 SFDVKD.

This clonotype was found a few times. This chain uses TRBV20-1 with TRBJ2-2; D perhaps matches TRBD1 (6 bases). Germline V gene lookup returns CDR1 DFQATT and CDR2 SNEGSKA (reference sequence). This CDR3 comprises 15 residues. V was clipped by 6 bases and J by 1 base, with 15 bases between them. CDR3 in amino acids: CSAPRGRGNTGELFF. CDR3 DNA: TGCAGTGCACCCAGGGGAAGGGGGAACACCGGGGAGCTGTTTTTT.

This clonotype came up many times. This chain links TRBV11-2 with TRBJ2-3; 9 bases line up with TRBD2. From germline, CDR1 is SGHAT and CDR2 FQNNGV. Trimming cost V 5 bases and J 7 bases; bases outside gene matches: 16. CDR3 length: 17 residues. CDR3 sequence: CASSDGLGGRAVNTQYF. CDR3 coding DNA: TGTGCCAGCAGCGATGGGCTAGGCGGGAGGGCGGTGAATACGCAGTATTTT. The full variable domain, in which reference TRBV11-2 and TRBJ2-3 provide the parts outside the CDR3, is EAGVAQSPRYKIIEKRQSVAFWCNPISGHATLYWYQQILGQGPKLLIQFQNNGVVDDSQLPKDRFSAERLKGVDSTLKIQPAKLEDSAVYLCASSDGLGGRAVNTQYFGPGTRLTVL.

The rearrangement links TRBV30 to TRBJ2-1; 11 bases agree with TRBD2. Germline V lookup: CDR1 GTSNPN, CDR2 SVGIG (reference sequence). CDR3 size: 14 residues. With 6 bases clipped from V and 4 bases from J, the junction kept 5 bases outside the gene matches. CDR3 loop: CACLAGGVYNEQFF. The CDR3 DNA sequence: TGTGCCTGTCTAGCGGGAGGAGTTTACAATGAGCAGTTCTTC.

This clonotype came up many times. At one end the junction does not follow the germline gene, possibly because of a read error. V usage is TRBV7-9 and J usage is TRBJ1-6; D not resolved. From germline, CDR1 is SEHNR and CDR2 FQNEAQ (reference sequence). This CDR3 region has 12 residues. The CDR3 nucleotides read TGTGCCAGCAGTTTAGGTGGTTCACCCCTCCACTTT. Protein sequence: CASSLGGSPLHF.

The chain is built from TRBV19 and TRBJ2-5; D possibly corresponds to TRBD2 (6 bases). The germline V and J ends were trimmed by 8 bases and 2 bases, with 15 bases remaining between them. This CDR3 is built from 14 residues. From germline, CDR1 is LNHDA and CDR2 SQIVND (reference sequence). The CDR3 spells CASGRRAGQETQYF. The CDR3 bases are TGTGCCAGTGGCCGGAGGGCGGGACAAGAGACCCAGTACTTC.

This clonotype occurred a few times. The chain's CDR3 is CATLAGASYNEQFF. As DNA, the CDR3 is TGTGCCACACTAGCGGGTGCCTCCTACAATGAGCAGTTCTTC. The chain employs TRBV10-3 and TRBJ2-1, with 9 nucleotides matching TRBD2. This CDR3 spans 14 amino acids. V shed 10 bases and J 0 bases; nucleotides not matched to a gene: 4. Germline CDR1 is ENHRY and CDR2 is SYGVKD.

The chain combines TRBV6-1 with TRBJ1-2; D ambiguous. Germline CDR1 reads MNHNS; CDR2 reads SASEGT. CDR3 length equals 14 residues. V was shortened by 6 bases and J by 4 bases, with 15 bases between the two germline ends. The CDR3 is CASSPHEGFYGYTF. The CDR3 DNA reads TGTGCCAGCAGCCCCCATGAAGGCTTCTATGGCTACACCTTC.

In its sample, this clonotype was seen many times. V gene TRBV12-3 or TRBV12-4 combines with J gene TRBJ1-5; perhaps TRBD1 as D (6 bases). Trimming took off 6 bases at V and 4 bases at J, with 19 bases between the two ends. CDR3 length: 16 residues. CDR3 in amino acids: CASSLARGSGNQPQHF. The CDR3 DNA is TGTGCCAGCAGCCTAGCCAGGGGCAGCGGGAATCAGCCCCAGCATTTT.

In this sample, this clonotype turned up many times. This sequence joins TRBV28 and TRBJ1-1; D not certain. This CDR3 contains 12 residues. The V and J ends lost 2 bases and 4 bases respectively, with 5 bases between them. CDR1 is MDHEN and CDR2 is SYDVKM in the germline V gene. The CDR3 sequence: CASSLRPTEAFF. The CDR3 DNA is TGTGCCAGCAGTTTAAGGCCCACTGAAGCTTTCTTT.

The chain uses TRBV2 and TRBJ2-2; 9 bases are shared with TRBD1. This CDR3 is built from 15 residues. Germline V gene data show CDR1 as SNHLY and CDR2 as FYNNEI. The J segment lost 4 bases and the V segment lost 10 bases, leaving 10 bases of the junction unmatched. CDR3 nucleotide sequence: TGTGCCACCACCCAGGGGACAGGGATCACCGGGGAGCTGTTTTTT. Amino acid sequence: CATTQGTGITGELFF.

The V gene is TRBV4-2, the J gene TRBJ2-7; D is undetermined. V dropped 0 bases and J dropped 0 bases, with 12 bases sitting between them. The CDR3 sequence is 16 residues long. Germline V lookup: CDR1 LGHNA, CDR2 YNFKEQ. CDR3 residues: CASSQDTGQSSYEQYF. DNA of the CDR3: TGTGCCAGCAGCCAAGATACGGGCCAGAGCTCCTACGAGCAGTACTTC.

The chain recombines TRBV27 with TRBJ2-7, with D possibly being TRBD1 (7 bases). Germline loops: CDR1 MNHEY, CDR2 SMNVEV (reference sequence). CDR3 length: 16 amino acids. Between the trimmed V and J ends, which lost 6 bases and 1 base, there was a span of 19 bases. For the CDR3, the DNA is TGTGCCAGCAGCTTCAGGGGGGCGAGCGGTTCCTACGAGCAGTACTTC. Encoded protein: CASSFRGASGSYEQYF.

This clonotype was seen a handful of times. The V gene is TRBV30, the J gene TRBJ2-1; possibly TRBD2 for D (6 bases). The CDR3 is 17 amino acids. Germline V CDR1 and CDR2: GTSNPN, SVGIG (reference sequence). The V end was cut by 6 bases, the J end by 0 bases, with 21 bases between. The CDR3 loop is CACLRAGWFSSYNEQFF. The CDR3 nucleotides are TGTGCCTGTCTTCGGGCGGGGTGGTTTAGCTCCTACAATGAGCAGTTCTTC.

This clonotype was found many times. The V call is TRBV2, the J call TRBJ2-7, with D possibly TRBD1 on 7 matching bases. The CDR3 consists of 13 residues. The V end was cut by 4 bases, the J end by 3 bases, with 10 bases between. The germline CDR1 and CDR2 sequences are SNHLY and FYNNEI. The chain's CDR3 is CASSGQGLYEQYF. DNA of the CDR3: TGTGCCAGCAGTGGACAGGGACTCTACGAGCAGTACTTC.

This clonotype was detected ten times or more. This chain uses TRBV6-2 or TRBV6-3 with TRBJ1-1, with D unresolved. Germline V gives CDR1 MNHEY, CDR2 SVGEGT. The CDR3 is 15 residues long. Trimming took 5 bases from V and 0 from J, leaving 13 bases between them. The CDR3 sequence: CASSTPTDLNTEAFF. The DNA of the CDR3 is TGTGCCAGCAGTACACCGACGGACTTGAACACTGAAGCTTTCTTT.

The chain links TRBV27 to TRBJ2-3, with D perhaps TRBD2 (7 bases). Trimming shortened V by 2 bases and J by 1 base, and 13 bases separated the two germline ends. The CDR3 has 16 residues. Germline CDR1 is MNHEY and CDR2 is SMNVEV (reference sequence). CDR3 region: CASSLLGRGGTDTQYF. CDR3 nucleotides: TGTGCCAGCAGTTTACTGGGGAGGGGGGGCACAGATACGCAGTATTTT.

Only one count was recorded for this clonotype. With a much larger clone just one base away, this may be a read error. V usage is TRBV3-1 and J usage is TRBJ1-4; 7 bases map to TRBD1. V dropped 3 bases and J dropped 8; count of bases not matched to a gene: 9. The germline V gene has CDR1 LGHDT and CDR2 YNNKEL (reference sequence). CDR3 length equals 15 residues. CDR3 DNA: TGTGCCAGCAGCCAGAAGAGGGCAGGGGGGGAAAAACTGTTTTTT. It is translated as CASSQKRAGGEKLFF.

This rearrangement joins TRBV3-1 to TRBJ2-5; D call uncertain. In germline, CDR1 is LGHDT, CDR2 YNNKEL (reference sequence). The V and J ends lost 2 bases and 5 bases respectively, with 12 bases between them. The CDR3 has 14 residues. In DNA form, the CDR3 reads TGTGCCAGCAGCCAAAGCGCCGTCGGGGAGACCCAGTACTTC. This gives the protein CASSQSAVGETQYF.

The chain links TRBV10-1 to TRBJ2-1; TRBD2 matches at 7 bases. The CDR3 covers 14 residues. The germline gives CDR1 WNHNN, CDR2 SYGVQD (reference sequence). Trimming took 4 bases from V and 3 from J; bases not matched to a gene: 3. CDR3 in DNA: TGCGCCAGCAGTGGGGGGGGAATCTACAATGAGCAGTTCTTC. Its translation is CASSGGGIYNEQFF.

This clonotype appeared many times. The chain joins TRBV29-1 to TRBJ1-1, with D unresolved. V was cut by 1 base and J by 3 bases, with 9 bases left in between. CDR3 length equals 13 residues. CDR1 and CDR2 (germline): SQVTM, ANQGSEA. The CDR3, as DNA: TGCAGCGTTGAAGGACGGACGTACACTGAAGCTTTCTTT. Translating it yields CSVEGRTYTEAFF.

The chain couples TRBV18 to TRBJ2-7, with D possibly being TRBD1 (5 bases). Per the germline V gene, CDR1 is KGHSH and CDR2 is LQKENI. Trimming cost V 1 base and J 0 bases, with 10 bases left between them. The CDR3 runs 15 residues. The CDR3 coding sequence is TGTGCCAGCTCACCACTCAGGGCCGACTCCTACGAGCAGTACTTC. Protein product: CASSPLRADSYEQYF.

This clonotype was counted at least ten times. The rearrangement links TRBV11-2 to TRBJ1-1, with a possible D match to TRBD1 (6 bases). The CDR3 extends over 15 amino acids. V was shortened by 1 base and J by 4 bases, with 13 bases between the two germline ends. In germline, CDR1 is SGHAT, CDR2 FQNNGV. The DNA of the CDR3 is TGTGCCAGCAGCTTAGGTGCAGGGGTTAGCACTGAAGCTTTCTTT. This translates into CASSLGAGVSTEAFF.

The genes are TRBV28 and TRBJ2-3; D is unresolved. The V gene's germline CDR1 is MDHEN and CDR2 SYDVKM. Between the trimmed V and J ends, which lost 0 bases and 2 bases, there was a span of 9 bases. CDR3 length: 15 residues. The CDR3 DNA follows: TGTGCCAGCAGTTTATGGGCAGCCAACACAGATACGCAGTATTTT. Amino acids: CASSLWAANTDTQYF.

Details on this clonotype: Compared with germline, one end of the junction differs, possibly owing to a read error. The V call is TRBV10-3, the J call TRBJ1-5, with D hard to call. Germline V lookup: CDR1 ENHRY, CDR2 SYGVKD. The CDR3 covers 12 residues. Here the CDR3 DNA reads TGTGCCAGCAGTGCCCAGGATCAGCCCCAGCATTTT. Translation: CASSAQDQPQHF.

With regard to this clonotype: Possible read error: a much larger clone is one base away. The chain employs TRBV11-2 and TRBJ1-1; D might be TRBD1 (5 bases). CDR1 SGHAT and CDR2 FQNNGV come from the germline V gene. CDR3 size: 13 residues. V was cut by 5 bases and J by 1 base, with 8 bases left in between. CDR3 DNA sequence: TGTGCCAGCAGCGTACAGGAGAACACTGAAGCTTTCTTT. Protein: CASSVQENTEAFF.